The present TCR beta chain was sequenced within a study of spatial heterogeneity in lung cancer. The CDR3 runs to 15 residues. The V end lost 0 bases, the J end lost 4 bases, and 13 bases lay between the germline ends. The germline gives CDR1 DFQATT, CDR2 SNEGSKA (reference sequence). This clonotype was recorded a few times. TCRdb analysed the 5' RACE reads with MiXCR anew, one entry per CDR3 protein. The top ten clones hold about 40% of a sample with 90,000 to 95,000 distinct CDR3 sequences, about an eighth of them seen once. The time point denotes: sample taken at primary tumor resection. The sequencing used PBMCs, collected at surgery. This sequence was found in a male donor with early-stage non-small cell lung cancer. This chain joins TRBV20-1 and TRBJ2-1; D is unresolved. CDR3 DNA: TGCAGTGCTAGAGATCACCAGCTACGGTACAATGAGCAGTTCTTC. Protein product: CSARDHQLRYNEQFF.